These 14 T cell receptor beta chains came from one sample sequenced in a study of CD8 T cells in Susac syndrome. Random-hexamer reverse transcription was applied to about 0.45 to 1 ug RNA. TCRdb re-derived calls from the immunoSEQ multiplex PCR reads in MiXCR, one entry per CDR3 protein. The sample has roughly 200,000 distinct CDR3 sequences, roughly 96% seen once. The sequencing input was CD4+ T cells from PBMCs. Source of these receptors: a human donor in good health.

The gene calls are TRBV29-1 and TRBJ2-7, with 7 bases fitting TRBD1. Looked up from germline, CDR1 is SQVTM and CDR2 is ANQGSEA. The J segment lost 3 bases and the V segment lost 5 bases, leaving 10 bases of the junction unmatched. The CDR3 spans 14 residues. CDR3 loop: CSVQLGTVNYEQYF. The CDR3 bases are TGCAGCGTTCAATTGGGGACAGTTAACTACGAGCAGTACTTC.

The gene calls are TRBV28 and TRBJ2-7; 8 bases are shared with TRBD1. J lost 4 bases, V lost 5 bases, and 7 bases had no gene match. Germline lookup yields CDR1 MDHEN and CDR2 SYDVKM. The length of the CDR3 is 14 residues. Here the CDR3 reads CASSTTGVGYEQYF. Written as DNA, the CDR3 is TGTGCCAGCAGTACGACAGGGGTGGGGTACGAGCAGTACTTC.

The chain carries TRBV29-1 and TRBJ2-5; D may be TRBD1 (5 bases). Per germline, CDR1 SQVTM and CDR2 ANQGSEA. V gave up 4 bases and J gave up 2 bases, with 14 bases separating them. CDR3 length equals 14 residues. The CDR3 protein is CSVGDSVRQETQYF. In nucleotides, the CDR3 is TGCAGCGTTGGTGACAGTGTGCGTCAAGAGACCCAGTACTTC.

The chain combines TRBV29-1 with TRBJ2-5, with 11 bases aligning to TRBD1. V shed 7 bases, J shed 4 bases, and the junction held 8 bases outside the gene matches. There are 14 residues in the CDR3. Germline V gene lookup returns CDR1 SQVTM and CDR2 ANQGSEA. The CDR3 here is CSGIRTGGRETQYF. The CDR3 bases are TGCAGCGGAATTAGGACAGGGGGCAGAGAGACCCAGTACTTC.

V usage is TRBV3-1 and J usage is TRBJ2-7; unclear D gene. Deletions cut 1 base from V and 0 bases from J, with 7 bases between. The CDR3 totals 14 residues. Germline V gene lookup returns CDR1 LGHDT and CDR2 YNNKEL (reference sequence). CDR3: CASSQGPLSYEQYV. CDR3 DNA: TGTGCCAGCAGCCAAGGACCTCTCTCCTACGAGCAGTACGTC.

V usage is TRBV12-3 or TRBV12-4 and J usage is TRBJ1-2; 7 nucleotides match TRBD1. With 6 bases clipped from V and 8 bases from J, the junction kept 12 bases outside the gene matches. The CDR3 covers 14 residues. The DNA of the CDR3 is TGTGCCAGCAGCCGGACAGGCCCTTGGAGGGGCTACACCTTC. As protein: CASSRTGPWRGYTF.

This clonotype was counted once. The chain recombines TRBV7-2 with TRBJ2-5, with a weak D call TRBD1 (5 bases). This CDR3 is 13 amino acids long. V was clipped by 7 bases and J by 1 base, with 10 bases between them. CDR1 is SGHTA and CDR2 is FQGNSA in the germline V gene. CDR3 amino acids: CASNQGPQETQYF. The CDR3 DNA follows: TGTGCCAGCAATCAGGGTCCCCAAGAGACCCAGTACTTC.

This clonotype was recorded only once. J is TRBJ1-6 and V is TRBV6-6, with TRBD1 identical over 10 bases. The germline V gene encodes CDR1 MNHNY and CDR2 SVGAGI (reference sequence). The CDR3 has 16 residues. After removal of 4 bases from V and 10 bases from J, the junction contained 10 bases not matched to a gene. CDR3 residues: CASSFLPGTGESPLHF. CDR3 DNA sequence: TGTGCCAGCAGTTTCCTACCGGGGACAGGGGAATCACCCCTCCACTTT.

The CDR3 bases are TGTGCCAGCAGCCCCTTGGACAGGGAGAATGAGCAGTTCTTC. Residues: CASSPLDRENEQFF. The V and J genes are TRBV9 and TRBJ2-1, with TRBD1 matching 8 bases. This CDR3 comprises 14 residues. The germline CDR1 and CDR2 sequences are SGDLS and YYNGEE. The J segment lost 7 bases and the V segment lost 4 bases, leaving 7 bases of the junction unmatched. Supplemented by reference TRBV9 and TRBJ2-1, the full variable domain reads DSGVTQTPKHLITATGQRVTLRCSPRSGDLSVYWYQQSLDQGLQFLIQYYNGEERAKGNILERFSAQQFPDLHSELNLSSLELGDSALYFCASSPLDRENEQFFGPGTRLTVL.

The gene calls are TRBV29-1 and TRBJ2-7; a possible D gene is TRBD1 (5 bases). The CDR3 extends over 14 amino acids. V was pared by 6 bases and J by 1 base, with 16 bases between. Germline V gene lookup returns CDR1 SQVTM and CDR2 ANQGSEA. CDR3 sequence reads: CSVQVTADSYEQYF. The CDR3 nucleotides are TGCAGCGTCCAGGTGACAGCCGATTCCTACGAGCAGTACTTC.

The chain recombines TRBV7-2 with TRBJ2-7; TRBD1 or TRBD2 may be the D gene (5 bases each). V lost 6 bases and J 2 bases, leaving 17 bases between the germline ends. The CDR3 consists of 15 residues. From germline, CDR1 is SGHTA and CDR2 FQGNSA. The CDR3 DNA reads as TGTGCCAGCAGTCTAACCGGGACCGAGACCTACGAGCAGTACGTC. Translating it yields CASSLTGTETYEQYV.

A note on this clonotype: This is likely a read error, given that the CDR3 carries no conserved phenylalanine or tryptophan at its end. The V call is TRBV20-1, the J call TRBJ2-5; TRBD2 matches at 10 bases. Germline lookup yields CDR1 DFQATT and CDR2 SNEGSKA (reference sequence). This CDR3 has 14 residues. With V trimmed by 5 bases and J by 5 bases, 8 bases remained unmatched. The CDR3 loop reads CSAPLYSGGETQYS. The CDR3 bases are TGCAGTGCTCCACTTTATAGCGGGGGGGAGACCCAGTACTCC.

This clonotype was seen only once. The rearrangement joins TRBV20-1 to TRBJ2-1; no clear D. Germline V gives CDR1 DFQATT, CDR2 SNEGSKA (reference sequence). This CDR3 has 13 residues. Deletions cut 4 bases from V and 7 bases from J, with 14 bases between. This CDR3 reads CSANPGSTNEQFF. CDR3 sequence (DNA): TGCAGTGCTAATCCGGGCAGTACAAATGAGCAGTTCTTC.

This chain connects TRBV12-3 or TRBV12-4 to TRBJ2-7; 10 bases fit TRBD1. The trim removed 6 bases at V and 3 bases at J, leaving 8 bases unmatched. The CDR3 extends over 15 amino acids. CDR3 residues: CASSRQGALNYEQYF. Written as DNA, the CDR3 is TGTGCCAGCAGCCGACAGGGGGCCTTGAACTACGAGCAGTACTTC.